This TCR beta chain was captured in a study of control samples from healthy donors and cancer patients. The CDR3 spans 14 residues. Per germline, CDR1 DFQATT and CDR2 SNEGSKA (reference sequence). Trimming took off 3 bases at V and 0 bases at J, with 10 bases between the two ends. The method was immunoSEQ multiplex PCR; TCRdb's version includes in-frame clones alone and lacks a portion of them. The data hold around 200,000 clones, with 85% to 95% observed a single time. This chain uses TRBV20-1 with TRBJ2-3; D unresolved. The receptor was isolated from a man younger than 35 in good health. Sequencing was carried out using blood. Written as DNA, the CDR3 is TGCAGTGCTAGTAACGCCGCTAGCACAGATACGCAGTATTTT. Amino acids: CSASNAASTDTQYF.